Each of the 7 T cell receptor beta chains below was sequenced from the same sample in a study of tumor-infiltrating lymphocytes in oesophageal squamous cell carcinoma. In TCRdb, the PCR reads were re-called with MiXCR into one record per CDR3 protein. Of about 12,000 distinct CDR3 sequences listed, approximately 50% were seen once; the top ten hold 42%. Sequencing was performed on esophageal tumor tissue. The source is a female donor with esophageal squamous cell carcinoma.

The CDR3, as DNA: TGTGCCATCAGTGCGGCAGGGGAGCAGTACTTC. This codes for CAISAAGEQYF. The chain uses TRBV10-3 and TRBJ2-7, with D perhaps TRBD1 (5 bases). Germline lookup yields CDR1 ENHRY and CDR2 SYGVKD. CDR3 length: 11 residues. Trimming pared 4 bases from V and 7 bases from J, leaving 8 bases between.

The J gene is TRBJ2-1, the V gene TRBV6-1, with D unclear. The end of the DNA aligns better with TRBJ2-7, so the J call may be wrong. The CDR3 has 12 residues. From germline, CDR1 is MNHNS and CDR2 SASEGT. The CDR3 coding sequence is TGTGCCAGCACCCAGGAAACCTACGAGCAGTACTTC. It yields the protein CASTQETYEQYF.

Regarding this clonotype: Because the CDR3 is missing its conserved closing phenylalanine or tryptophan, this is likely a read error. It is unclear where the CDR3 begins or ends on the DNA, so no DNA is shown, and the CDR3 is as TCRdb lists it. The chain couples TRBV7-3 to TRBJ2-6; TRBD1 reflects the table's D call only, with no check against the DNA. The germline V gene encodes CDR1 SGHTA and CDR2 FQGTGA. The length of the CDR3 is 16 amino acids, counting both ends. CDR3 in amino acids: CASSPMGGVHEQYFGA.

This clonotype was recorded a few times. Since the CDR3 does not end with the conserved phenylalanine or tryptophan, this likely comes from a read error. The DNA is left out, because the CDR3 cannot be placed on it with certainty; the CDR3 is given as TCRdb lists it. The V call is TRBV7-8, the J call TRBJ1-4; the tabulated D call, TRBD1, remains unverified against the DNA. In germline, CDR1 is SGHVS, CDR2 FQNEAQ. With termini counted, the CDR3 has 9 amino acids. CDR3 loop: CASSLTPWD.

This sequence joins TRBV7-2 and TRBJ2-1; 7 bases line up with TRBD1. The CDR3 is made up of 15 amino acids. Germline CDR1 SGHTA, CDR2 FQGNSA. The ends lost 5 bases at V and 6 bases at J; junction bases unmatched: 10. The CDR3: CASSLPGQKVNEQFF. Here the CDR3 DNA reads TGTGCCAGCAGCCTACCGGGACAGAAGGTCAATGAGCAGTTCTTC. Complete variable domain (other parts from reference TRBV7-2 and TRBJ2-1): GAGVSQSPSNKVTEKGKDVELRCDPISGHTALYWYRQSLGQGLEFLIYFQGNSAPDKSGLPSDRFSAERTGGSVSTLTIQRTQQEDSAVYLCASSLPGQKVNEQFFGPGTRLTVL.

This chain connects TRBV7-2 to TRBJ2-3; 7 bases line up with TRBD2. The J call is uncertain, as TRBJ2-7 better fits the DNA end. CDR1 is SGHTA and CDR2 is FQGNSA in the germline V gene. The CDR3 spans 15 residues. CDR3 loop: CASSSRDYPPREQYF. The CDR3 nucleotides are TGTGCCAGCAGCTCCCGGGACTACCCTCCGAGGGAGCAGTACTTC.

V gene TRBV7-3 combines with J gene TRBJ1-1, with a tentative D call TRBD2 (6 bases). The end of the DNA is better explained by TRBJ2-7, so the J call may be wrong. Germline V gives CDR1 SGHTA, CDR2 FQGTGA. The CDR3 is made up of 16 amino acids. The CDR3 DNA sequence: TGTGCCAGCAGTCGAACGGGACTCCCGCCCGACAATGAGCAGTACTTC. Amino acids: CASSRTGLPPDNEQYF.